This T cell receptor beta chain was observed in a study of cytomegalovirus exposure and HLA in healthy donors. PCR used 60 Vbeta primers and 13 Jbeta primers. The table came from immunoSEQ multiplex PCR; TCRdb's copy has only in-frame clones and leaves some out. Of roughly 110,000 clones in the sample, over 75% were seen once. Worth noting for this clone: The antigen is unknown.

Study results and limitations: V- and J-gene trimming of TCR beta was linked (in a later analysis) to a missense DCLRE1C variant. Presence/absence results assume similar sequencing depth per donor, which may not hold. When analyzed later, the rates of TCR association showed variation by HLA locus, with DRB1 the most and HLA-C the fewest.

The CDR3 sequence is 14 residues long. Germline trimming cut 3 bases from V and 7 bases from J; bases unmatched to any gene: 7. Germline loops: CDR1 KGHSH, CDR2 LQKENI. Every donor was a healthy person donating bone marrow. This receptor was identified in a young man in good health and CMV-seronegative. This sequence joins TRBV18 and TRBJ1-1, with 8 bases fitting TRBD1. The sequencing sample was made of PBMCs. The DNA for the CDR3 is TGTGCCAGCTCACCGGGCAGGGGGCATGGTGAAGCTTTCTTT. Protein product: CASSPGRGHGEAFF.